This passage covers 14 T cell receptor beta chains from one sample sequenced in a study of shared clonotypes between healthy human individuals. Profiled with immunoSEQ multiplex PCR; TCRdb holds only in-frame clones, not every one. The table has about 2.1 million clones, 93% seen once; the top ten hold 1.5% to 2%. Naive CD8 populations comprised CD45RO-negative cells positively selected for CCR7, excluding terminally differentiated effector memory CD45RA+ cells. Sequencing input: naive CD8+ T cells from PBMCs. The receptors come from a man between 18 and 29 years old in good health. Some clones in this sample may be carry-over from other donors' samples.

This clone appeared once. V and J are TRBV7-5 and TRBJ2-5; the DNA was not compared with TRBD2, the D call given in the table. TRBV7-5 is shown as a pseudogene. The CDR3 sequence is 17 residues long. The CDR3 DNA is TGTGCCAGAAGCTTATGTAGTCCTAGCCGTCGGAAGGAGACCCAGTACTTC. Its protein product is CARSLCSPSRRKETQYF.

This clone was counted between two and nine times. The J gene is TRBJ1-5, the V gene TRBV20-1; D is uncertain. Germline lookup yields CDR1 DFQATT and CDR2 SNEGSKA (reference sequence). The germline V and J ends were trimmed by 1 base and 11 bases, with 6 bases remaining between them. CDR3 size: 10 residues. Written as DNA, the CDR3 is TGCAGTGCTAGAGGAGAGTCCCAGCATTTT. This encodes CSARGESQHF.

As regards this clone: Other DNA sequences in the same sample also yield this CDR3. The V call is TRBV27, the J call TRBJ2-3; 10 bases map to TRBD2. Germline V gene data show CDR1 as MNHEY and CDR2 as SMNVEV (reference sequence). V trimming: 1 base; J trimming: 4 bases; junction bases outside the gene matches: 5. The CDR3 totals 16 residues. CDR3 in DNA: TGTGCCAGCAGTTTATTGCGGACTAGCGGCTCAGATACGCAGTATTTT. It codes for CASSLLRTSGSDTQYF.

The rearrangement joins TRBV2 to TRBJ1-2, with D hard to call. Germline values: CDR1 SNHLY, CDR2 FYNNEI. The V and J ends lost 8 bases and 0 bases respectively, with 16 bases between them. The CDR3 length is 15 residues. In DNA, the CDR3 is TGTGCCAGCTCCTTACTCGGAGATCCTAACTATGGCTACACCTTC. This encodes CASSLLGDPNYGYTF.

The CDR3: CASSYYGSVSDTQYF. Here the CDR3 DNA reads TGTGCCAGCAGTTACTACGGGAGTGTTTCAGATACGCAGTATTTT. The V call is TRBV6-5, the J call TRBJ2-3, with D perhaps matching TRBD2 (6 bases). This CDR3 comprises 15 residues. The V gene lost 1 base and the J gene lost 4 bases, with 12 bases spanning the gap. Germline loops: CDR1 MNHEY, CDR2 SVGAGI.

This rearrangement joins TRBV9 to TRBJ2-5; D unclear. Germline loops: CDR1 SGDLS, CDR2 YYNGEE. V was shortened by 0 bases and J by 1 base, with 10 bases between the two germline ends. The CDR3 totals 15 residues. As DNA, the CDR3 is TGTGCCAGCAGCGTAGTTGGAGCACGCCAAGAGACCCAGTACTTC. Its protein is CASSVVGARQETQYF.

The J gene is TRBJ1-2, the V gene TRBV29-1; TRBD1 might be the D (6 bases). CDR1 SQVTM and CDR2 ANQGSEA come from the germline V gene. Trimming cost V 0 bases and J 5 bases, with 16 bases left between them. This CDR3 spans 15 amino acids. This CDR3 reads CSVEDLVGQLYGYTF. The CDR3 DNA sequence: TGCAGCGTTGAAGATCTAGTTGGACAGCTTTATGGCTACACCTTC.

V and J are TRBV11-2 and TRBJ1-5, with a weak D call TRBD1 (6 bases). CDR1 is SGHAT and CDR2 is FQNNGV in the germline V gene. Trimming pared 5 bases from V and 6 bases from J, leaving 11 bases between. The length of the CDR3 is 13 residues. This CDR3 is CASSMGAGQPQHF. The CDR3 bases are TGTGCCAGCAGCATGGGGGCCGGTCAGCCCCAGCATTTT.

V and J are TRBV5-8 and TRBJ1-4; D unresolved. The germline CDR1 and CDR2 sequences are SGHTS and YDEGEE. V was pared by 4 bases and J by 0 bases, with 10 bases between. The CDR3 has 15 residues. CDR3: CASSPLQATNEKLFF. CDR3 sequence (DNA): TGTGCCAGCAGCCCCCTACAAGCAACTAATGAAAAACTGTTTTTT.

The chain joins TRBV19 to TRBJ1-5, with D hard to call. Trimming stripped 4 bases from V and 0 bases from J, with 28 bases between. CDR1 and CDR2 (germline): LNHDA, SQIVND (reference sequence). The CDR3 runs to 21 residues. The CDR3 region has the DNA TGTGCCAGTAGTAAGCTTCGAGGGCCTGAATCGGCGGGATATAGCAATCAGCCCCAGCATTTT. Its translation: CASSKLRGPESAGYSNQPQHF.

The chain recombines TRBV9 with TRBJ1-1; 7 bases map to TRBD1. Trimming at V came to 3 bases and at J to 1 base, leaving 6 bases not matched to a gene. CDR1 and CDR2 (germline): SGDLS, YYNGEE. The CDR3 covers 15 residues. CDR3 sequence: CASSEEDRQNTEAFF. CDR3 coding DNA: TGTGCCAGCAGCGAGGAGGACAGGCAGAACACTGAAGCTTTCTTT.

The chain is built from TRBV7-6 and TRBJ2-3; TRBD2 matches at 9 bases. This CDR3 region has 20 residues. The trim removed 0 bases at V and 0 bases at J, leaving 13 bases unmatched. Germline CDR1 SGHVS, CDR2 FNYEAQ. The CDR3: CASSLAWYKREVTSTDTQYF. DNA of the CDR3: TGTGCCAGCAGCTTAGCGTGGTATAAGCGGGAGGTCACTAGCACAGATACGCAGTATTTT.

The chain employs TRBV6-1 and TRBJ2-1, with TRBD2 identical over 9 bases. Trimming at V came to 1 base and at J to 2 bases, leaving 3 bases not matched to a gene. This CDR3 region has 16 residues. Germline V gene data show CDR1 as MNHNS and CDR2 as SASEGT. The CDR3 region has the DNA TGTGCCAGCAGTGAAGGGACTAGCGTTGCCTACAATGAGCAGTTCTTC. Protein: CASSEGTSVAYNEQFF.

The DNA for the CDR3 is TGCAGCGTTGAAGACCCGGGCCCCTATCCTGGAAACACCATATATTTT. Its translation: CSVEDPGPYPGNTIYF. V and J are TRBV29-1 and TRBJ1-3; D is unclear. With 0 bases removed from V and 2 bases from J, the gap between germline ends came to 14 bases. There are 16 residues in the CDR3. Per germline, CDR1 SQVTM and CDR2 ANQGSEA.